The entry below gives a single TCR beta chain sequence along with its context. No antigen is known for it. Germline V lookup: CDR1 MNHNY, CDR2 SVGAGI (reference sequence). The V end lost 4 bases, the J end lost 5 bases, and 14 bases lay between the germline ends. The CDR3 spans 14 residues. Evenly divided among several immunoSEQ plates was the genomic DNA of each subset. Loaded into unsorted PBMC replicate PCRs was around 330 ng DNA, some 30,000 T cell genomes. TCRdb keeps only in-frame clones here, not all; method: immunoSEQ multiplex PCR. The table lists about 470,000 clones, 79% of them singletons, with 13% in the top ten. The entry originates in a study of shared clonotypes between healthy human individuals. General observations from the study: Sampling included only blood; tissue repertoires likely differ.

V is TRBV6-6 and J is TRBJ2-5, with D tentatively TRBD2 (6 bases). This sequence was found in a woman in her thirties or forties in good health. Some clones in this sample may be carry-over from other donors' samples. The sequencing input was PBMCs. CDR3 DNA sequence: TGTGCCAGCAGTTTGGACCGGGAGAGGGAGACCCAGTACTTC. Translating gives CASSLDRERETQYF.